This T cell receptor (beta chain) was sequenced in a study of blood T cell repertoires in COVID-19. Study-wide background: Acute and convalescent COVID-19 specimens originated in the United States, Italy and Spain. The cDNA or gDNA used as material had been derived from T cells, B-cell-depleted T cells, or PBMCs.

Under the authors' procedure: Amplifying reference gene primers gave estimates of nucleated cell counts. Assay used: immunoSEQ multiplex PCR; TCRdb lists only in-frame clones, some missing. That table furnishes V, J and clone size, whereas the DNA furnished D and trimming. The profile covers 85,000 to 95,000 clones, with 85% to 90% appearing a single time and around 5% taken by the ten largest. The junction had 11 bases not matched to a gene; V was cut back by 6 bases and J by 8 bases. This CDR3 is built from 14 residues. The V gene's germline CDR1 is MNHEY and CDR2 SMNVEV (reference sequence). V and J are TRBV27 and TRBJ1-2, with 8 bases aligning to TRBD1. Sample: peripheral blood. The receptor was isolated from a woman aged 80 or over with active COVID-19. CDR3 nucleotides: TGTGCCAGCAGGGATACAGGGACAGGAGGCGGCTACACCTTC. The encoded protein is CASRDTGTGGGYTF.